The next 6 T cell receptor beta chains were all read from a single sample in a study of cytomegalovirus exposure and HLA in healthy donors. The PCR had 60 Vbeta and 13 Jbeta primers. TCRdb's table, derived via immunoSEQ multiplex PCR, lists solely in-frame clones and lacks some. The sample includes roughly 200,000 clones, about nine tenths of them seen just once. Sequenced input: PBMCs. The receptor set was obtained from a boy aged 2 to 10 in good health and CMV-seronegative.

The chain uses TRBV4-1 and TRBJ1-6; 9 bases fit TRBD1. Germline V gives CDR1 MGHRA, CDR2 YSYEKL. The CDR3 spans 17 residues. V was clipped by 4 bases and J by 0 bases; unmatched bases: 4. CDR3 sequence: CASSPTTGGSYNSPLHF. The CDR3 nucleotides are TGCGCCAGCAGCCCAACGACAGGGGGCTCCTATAATTCACCCCTCCACTTT.

A single count supports this clone. The chain carries TRBV7-9 and TRBJ1-2, with 7 positions matching TRBD1. Germline V gene sequence: CDR1 SEHNR, CDR2 FQNEAQ (reference sequence). The CDR3 loop spans 13 amino acids. The J segment lost 9 bases and the V segment lost 2 bases, leaving 6 bases of the junction unmatched. The CDR3 DNA is TGTGCCAGCAGCTTACGGGGACAGAGACGCTACACCTTC. Its translation is CASSLRGQRRYTF.

The chain uses TRBV7-9 and TRBJ1-2; 7 nucleotides match TRBD1. V trimming: 4 bases; J trimming: 4 bases; junction bases outside the gene matches: 9. CDR1 is SEHNR and CDR2 is FQNEAQ in the germline V gene (reference sequence). This CDR3 has 15 residues. CDR3 nucleotide sequence: TGTGCCAGCAGCTCTACAGGGGTAGTAGGCTATGGCTACACCTTC. Protein: CASSSTGVVGYGYTF. Combining the CDR3 with reference TRBV7-9 and TRBJ1-2 gives the whole variable domain DTGVSQNPRHKITKRGQNVTFRCDPISEHNRLYWYRQTLGQGPEFLTYFQNEAQLEKSRLLSDRFSAERPKGSFSTLEIQRTEQGDSAMYLCASSSTGVVGYGYTFGSGTRLTVV.

The chain combines TRBV4-1 with TRBJ2-3; 10 bases line up with TRBD1. The CDR3 is 19 residues long. CDR1 MGHRA and CDR2 YSYEKL come from the germline V gene. J gave up 4 bases and V 1 base, and 14 bases lay outside the gene matches. This chain's CDR3 is CASSQGRQGARGSSDTQYF. The CDR3 DNA is TGCGCCAGCAGCCAAGGTAGACAGGGGGCGCGTGGGTCCTCAGATACGCAGTATTTT.

This chain joins TRBV5-5 and TRBJ1-6; 7 nucleotides align to TRBD1. In germline, CDR1 is SGHKS, CDR2 YYEKEE (reference sequence). The CDR3 totals 16 residues. V dropped 4 bases and J dropped 1; count of bases not matched to a gene: 5. This chain's CDR3 is CASSHRQGSYNSPLHF. The DNA for the CDR3 is TGTGCCAGCAGCCATCGACAGGGATCCTATAATTCACCCCTCCACTTT.

The chain joins TRBV6-6 to TRBJ2-1; D call uncertain. This CDR3 spans 11 amino acids. Germline V gene lookup returns CDR1 MNHNY and CDR2 SVGAGI (reference sequence). The V and J ends lost 8 bases and 5 bases respectively, with 7 bases between them. The CDR3 loop is CASQSNNEQFF. The CDR3 nucleotides are TGTGCCAGCCAGTCCAACAATGAGCAGTTCTTC.